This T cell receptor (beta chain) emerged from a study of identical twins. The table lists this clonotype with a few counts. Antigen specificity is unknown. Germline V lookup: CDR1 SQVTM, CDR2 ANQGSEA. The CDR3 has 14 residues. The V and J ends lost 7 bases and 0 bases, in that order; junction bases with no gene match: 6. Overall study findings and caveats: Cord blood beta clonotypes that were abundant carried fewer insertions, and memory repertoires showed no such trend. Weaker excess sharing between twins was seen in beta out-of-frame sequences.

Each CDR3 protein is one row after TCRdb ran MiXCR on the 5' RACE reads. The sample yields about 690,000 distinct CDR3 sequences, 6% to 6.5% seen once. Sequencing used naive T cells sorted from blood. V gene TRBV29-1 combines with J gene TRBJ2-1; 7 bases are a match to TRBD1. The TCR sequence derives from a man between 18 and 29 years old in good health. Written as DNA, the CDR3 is TGCAGCGCTGTGGGACAGAGCTCCTACAATGAGCAGTTCTTC. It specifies CSAVGQSSYNEQFF.